These 28 T cell receptor beta chains were all obtained from the same sample, sequenced in a study of HIV-infected children after antiretroviral therapy interruption. Sample treatment: PENTA 11 planned treatment interruption arm or continuous ART arm. Unique molecular identifiers were included in an RNA-based 3' RACE TCR library. TCRdb used MiXCR to reprocess the 3' RACE reads, holding one entry per CDR3 protein. The sample comprises fewer than 45,000 distinct CDR3 sequences, approximately 7% of which are singletons, and roughly 1% rests with the top ten. The sequenced sample was CD45RA+ CD4+ T cells from PBMCs, pooled from several time points, obtained from a donor given antiretroviral therapy, either interrupted or continuous. The subset here: naive CD4+ CD45RA+ CD45RO- T cells. The receptors were gathered from a pool of human donors with HIV.

This clonotype was seen a few times. The chain joins TRBV3-1 to TRBJ2-7; the D is unclear. CDR1 and CDR2 from the germline V gene are LGHDT and YNNKEL (reference sequence). The CDR3 is 16 residues long. The V and J ends lost 0 bases and 5 bases respectively, with 17 bases between them. CDR3 DNA sequence: TGTGCCAGCAGCCAAGATCTTCGGGTCCTTCGTAACGAGCAGTACTTC. It codes for CASSQDLRVLRNEQYF.

This clonotype has ten or more counts. The rearrangement uses TRBV30 and TRBJ2-7; TRBD1 is a possible D gene (5 bases). This CDR3 has 12 residues. Germline loops: CDR1 GTSNPN, CDR2 SVGIG (reference sequence). Trimming shortened V by 3 bases and J by 10 bases, and 16 bases separated the two germline ends. The CDR3 nucleotides are TGTGCCTGGAGGGACATCTCCTATGAACAGTACTTC. It translates to CAWRDISYEQYF. Filled out from reference TRBV30 and TRBJ2-7, the complete variable domain reads SQTIHQWPATLVQPVGSPLSLECTVEGTSNPNLYWYRQAAGRGLQLLFYSVGIGQISSEVPQNLSASRPQDRQFILSSKKLLLSDSGFYLCAWRDISYEQYFGPGTRLTVT.

The rearrangement links TRBV12-3 or TRBV12-4 to TRBJ1-1; perhaps TRBD1 as D (5 bases). V gave up 7 bases and J gave up 4 bases, with 16 bases separating them. CDR3 length: 14 residues. Here the CDR3 reads CASTDFRGGTEAFF. The CDR3 bases are TGTGCCAGCACCGATTTTAGGGGAGGCACTGAAGCTTTCTTT.

This clonotype was found many times. The CDR3 is CASKGTNYEQYF. The DNA for the CDR3 is TGTGCCAGCAAAGGTACTAACTACGAGCAGTACTTC. This chain joins TRBV28 and TRBJ2-7; unclear D gene. Germline V CDR1 and CDR2: MDHEN, SYDVKM. Trimming shortened V by 7 bases and J by 3 bases, and 10 bases separated the two germline ends. The CDR3 length is 12 residues.

This clonotype came up many times. The CDR3 nucleotides read TGTGCCTGGACAACCTCCTACGAGCAGTACTTC. This encodes CAWTTSYEQYF. The rearrangement joins TRBV30 to TRBJ2-7, with no clear D. The CDR3 spans 11 residues. Germline-derived CDR1 and CDR2 are GTSNPN and SVGIG (reference sequence). V lost 4 bases, J lost 0 bases, and 4 bases lay in between.

This clonotype was seen a handful of times. This CDR3 reads CASRVPSGRYQETQYF. CDR3 DNA: TGTGCCAGCAGAGTTCCTAGCGGGCGGTACCAAGAGACCCAGTACTTC. V usage is TRBV21-1 and J usage is TRBJ2-5; the table's D call, TRBD2, was not checked against the DNA. TRBV21-1 is termed a pseudogene. There are 16 residues in the CDR3.

For this clonotype: Relative to the germline gene, one junction end is altered; a read error may explain this. The CDR3 region has the DNA TGTGCCAGCAGTGACAGGGGCGCCAACGAAAGATTATTTTTC. It specifies CASSDRGANERLFF. The rearrangement joins TRBV10-2 to TRBJ1-4; 8 bases match TRBD1. The CDR3 sequence is 14 residues long. The V gene's germline CDR1 is WSHSY and CDR2 SAAADI.

At least ten counts were recorded for this clonotype. One end of the junction fails to match germline, which may point to a read error. V gene TRBV4-2 combines with J gene TRBJ2-2; a possible D gene is TRBD2 (5 bases). There are 15 residues in the CDR3. CDR1 is LGHNA, CDR2 YNFKEQ, per germline. This chain's CDR3 is CASSQDGLGTGQLYF. DNA for the CDR3: TGTGCCAGCAGCCAAGATGGACTGGGCACCGGGCAGCTCTACTTT.

This clonotype was seen many times. This chain uses TRBV19 with TRBJ2-1; no firm D call. In germline, CDR1 is LNHDA, CDR2 SQIVND (reference sequence). The CDR3 has 11 residues. With 3 bases removed from V and 8 bases from J, the gap between germline ends came to 5 bases. The CDR3 DNA sequence: TGTGCCAGTAGTATTCGGGATGAGCAGTTCTTC. It encodes CASSIRDEQFF.

This clonotype has at least ten counts. V gene TRBV12-3 or TRBV12-4 combines with J gene TRBJ1-4; no firm D call. V was pared by 0 bases and J by 3 bases, with 14 bases between. This CDR3 is built from 17 residues. CDR3 loop: CASSLAAGRLPNEKLFF. CDR3 bases: TGTGCCAGCAGTTTAGCAGCAGGACGGCTTCCTAATGAAAAACTGTTTTTT.

This clonotype has ten or more counts. The rearrangement joins TRBV2 to TRBJ2-7; 8 bases line up with TRBD1. The ends lost 8 bases at V and 3 bases at J; junction bases unmatched: 0. CDR1 SNHLY and CDR2 FYNNEI come from the germline V gene. The CDR3 runs 11 residues. The CDR3 region has the DNA TGTGCCAGCGGACAGGGCTACGAGCAGTACTTC. Translated, it gives CASGQGYEQYF.

This clonotype was seen repeatedly, ten times or more. V usage is TRBV20-1 and J usage is TRBJ2-3, with 11 bases lining up with TRBD2. This CDR3 is 19 amino acids long. CDR1 and CDR2 (germline): DFQATT, SNEGSKA (reference sequence). The trim removed 0 bases at V and 2 bases at J, leaving 13 bases unmatched. CDR3 nucleotide sequence: TGCAGTGCTAGAGATAGCGGGCTAGCGGGAGGACTATACACAGATACGCAGTATTTT. Protein sequence: CSARDSGLAGGLYTDTQYF.

This clonotype was seen repeatedly, ten times or more. V and J are TRBV20-1 and TRBJ1-6; D not resolved. V was cut by 6 bases and J by 5 bases, with 14 bases left in between. The germline V gene encodes CDR1 DFQATT and CDR2 SNEGSKA (reference sequence). This CDR3 comprises 14 residues. This CDR3 is CSAPRGGNNSPLHF. The CDR3 DNA follows: TGCAGTGCCCCTCGGGGAGGGAATAATTCACCCCTCCACTTT.

This clonotype was recorded many times. The V gene is TRBV28, the J gene TRBJ2-5, with TRBD2 matching 7 bases. There are 13 residues in the CDR3. CDR1 is MDHEN, CDR2 SYDVKM, per germline. After removal of 10 bases from V and 4 bases from J, the junction contained 9 bases not matched to a gene. As DNA, the CDR3 is TGTGCCACAAAGCGGTGGGGGGGAGAGACCCAGTACTTC. Its translation is CATKRWGGETQYF.

This clonotype was counted many times. The rearrangement uses TRBV19 and TRBJ1-5; 8 bases are a match to TRBD1. The length of the CDR3 is 13 residues. The V segment lost 6 bases and the J segment 7 bases; nucleotides outside the gene matches: 5. From germline, CDR1 is LNHDA and CDR2 SQIVND (reference sequence). For the CDR3, the DNA is TGTGCCAGTAGGACAGGGGCTGACCAGCCCCAGCATTTT. As protein: CASRTGADQPQHF.

This clonotype was seen at least ten times. The rearrangement links TRBV7-9 to TRBJ2-1; tentatively, D is TRBD1 or TRBD2 (5 bases each). V lost 4 bases and J 4 bases, leaving 14 bases between the germline ends. Germline V gives CDR1 SEHNR, CDR2 FQNEAQ (reference sequence). The CDR3 is 15 amino acids. The CDR3 region has the DNA TGTGCCAGCAGCTCTACCGGGACCGCGTACAATGAGCAGTTCTTC. Its translation is CASSSTGTAYNEQFF.

In its sample, this clonotype was seen many times. The genes are TRBV5-1 and TRBJ1-1; D unresolved. The CDR3 is 16 amino acids. Trimming removed 0 bases at V and 1 base at J, with 13 bases between. CDR1 is SGHRS, CDR2 YFSETQ, per germline. The DNA for the CDR3 is TGCGCCAGCAGCTTGGCGTGGTCCTCGGAGAACACTGAAGCTTTCTTT. Protein product: CASSLAWSSENTEAFF.

This clonotype was seen at least ten times. Here the CDR3 reads CASSPRPGLAGLYNEQFF. DNA for the CDR3: TGTGCCAGCAGCCCCAGACCGGGACTAGCGGGCCTCTACAATGAGCAGTTCTTC. V usage is TRBV27 and J usage is TRBJ2-1, with 12 bases identical to TRBD2. With V trimmed by 6 bases and J by 3 bases, 12 bases remained unmatched. The CDR3 length is 18 residues. CDR1 is MNHEY and CDR2 is SMNVEV in the germline V gene (reference sequence).

This clonotype was counted only a few times. The chain combines TRBV19 with TRBJ1-2; D gene unclear. Trimming removed 4 bases from V and 5 bases from J, with 17 bases in between. The germline CDR1 and CDR2 sequences are LNHDA and SQIVND (reference sequence). The CDR3 spans 15 residues. The CDR3 here is CASSTSVPKIYGYTF. The CDR3 bases are TGTGCCAGTAGTACCTCGGTGCCCAAGATTTATGGCTACACCTTC.

This clonotype was observed many times. The chain recombines TRBV23-1 with TRBJ1-1; no firm D call. TRBV23-1 is recorded as an ORF, its role being uncertain. Between the trimmed V and J ends, which lost 3 bases and 3 bases, there was a span of 11 bases. The CDR3 length is 14 residues. The CDR3: CASSHLTADTEAFF. CDR3 DNA: TGCGCCAGCAGTCATCTCACTGCGGACACTGAAGCTTTCTTT.

This clonotype was counted at least ten times. The chain joins TRBV7-2 to TRBJ2-5, with TRBD2 matching 8 bases. This CDR3 is built from 15 residues. V lost 7 bases and J lost 4; bases outside the gene matches: 11. The germline V gene has CDR1 SGHTA and CDR2 FQGNSA. This chain's CDR3 is CASTLKGGGSETQYF. The DNA of the CDR3 is TGTGCCAGCACCCTAAAAGGCGGGGGGTCAGAGACCCAGTACTTC.

This clonotype was seen many times. The chain is built from TRBV6-5 and TRBJ2-1, with 10 positions matching TRBD1. The CDR3 totals 16 residues. The V gene end was trimmed by 0 bases and the J gene end by 10 bases; junction bases not matched to a gene: 9. CDR1 is MNHEY, CDR2 SVGAGI, per germline. The CDR3 protein is CASSYSVGQGPSEQFF. In DNA form, the CDR3 reads TGTGCCAGCAGTTACTCTGTGGGACAGGGGCCCTCCGAGCAGTTCTTC.

Sample share makes this clonotype medium-sized. The chain joins TRBV29-1 to TRBJ1-6; D gene unclear. The CDR3 is 15 amino acids. From germline, CDR1 is SQVTM and CDR2 ANQGSEA. The ends were cut back, 7 bases at V and 0 bases at J, with 13 bases in the middle. CDR3: CSARRRSSYNSPLHF. In DNA, the CDR3 is TGCAGCGCTAGACGGAGAAGCTCCTATAATTCACCCCTCCACTTT.

This chain uses TRBV6-5 with TRBJ1-5, with D uncertain. Deletions cut 5 bases from V and 1 base from J, with 9 bases between. CDR3 length: 14 residues. CDR1 and CDR2 (germline): MNHEY, SVGAGI. The chain's CDR3 is CASSLSISNQPQHF. The CDR3 nucleotides read TGTGCCAGCAGTCTATCCATAAGCAATCAGCCCCAGCATTTT.

This clonotype has at least ten counts. The chain uses TRBV6-5 and TRBJ2-7; unclear D gene. Trimming took off 0 bases at V and 0 bases at J, with 6 bases between the two ends. Germline V CDR1 and CDR2: MNHEY, SVGAGI. This CDR3 comprises 14 residues. The CDR3 region has the DNA TGTGCCAGCAGTTACTCAATGAGCTCCTACGAGCAGTACTTC. Encoded protein: CASSYSMSSYEQYF.

This clonotype came up many times. The chain joins TRBV19 to TRBJ1-2; D gene ambiguous. V was shortened by 6 bases and J by 2 bases, with 10 bases between the two germline ends. This CDR3 is built from 13 residues. From germline, CDR1 is LNHDA and CDR2 SQIVND (reference sequence). The CDR3 DNA sequence: TGTGCCAGTAGAGTACACGACAACTATGGCTACACCTTC. It translates to CASRVHDNYGYTF.

The chain couples TRBV5-1 to TRBJ2-7; 9 bases align to TRBD1. The CDR3 runs to 13 residues. Germline CDR1 is SGHRS and CDR2 is YFSETQ. After removal of 5 bases from V and 3 bases from J, the junction contained 3 bases not matched to a gene. In nucleotides, the CDR3 is TGCGCCAGCAGGACGACAGGGGGCTACGAGCAGTACTTC. Translation gives CASRTTGGYEQYF.

Ten or more counts support this clonotype. The CDR3 bases are TGTGCCACCAGCAGAGAGGGAGGCTACGGTAGCTCCTACGAGCAGTACTTC. The encoded protein is CATSREGGYGSSYEQYF. V is TRBV15 and J is TRBJ2-7; a weak D match, TRBD2 (6 bases). This CDR3 has 17 residues. CDR1 and CDR2 (germline): LNHNV, YYDKDF (reference sequence). V lost 0 bases, J lost 0 bases, and 15 bases lay in between.